A selection of T cell receptor beta chains follows, all from one sample in a study of intratumoral heterogeneity in liver cancer. Sequencing was performed with immunoSEQ multiplex PCR; in TCRdb, only in-frame clones are kept and a portion is missing. This table holds about 6,200 clones, approximately 71% found once. Here the sequenced sample was tumor tissue, taken before any cancer treatment. The receptors originated from a woman between 70 and 85 years old with hepatocellular carcinoma. CDR3s include the opening cysteine and the closing phenylalanine or tryptophan. The order of the fields is V gene, clone size, D gene, J gene, CDR3 DNA, CDR3 protein. D genes are given only for firm matches. Size is omitted from some rows. Given values are once, few, many or a class for expanded clones.

TRBV6-5	few	.	TRBJ2-1	TGTGCCAGCAGTTACTTCGGGGGCTCCTACAATGAGCAGTTCTTC	CASSYFGGSYNEQFF
TRBV27	.	.	TRBJ1-6	TGTGCCAGCAGTTTTAGCCTTTCACCCCTCCACTTT	CASSFSLSPLHF
TRBV9	medium-sized	.	TRBJ2-7	TGTGCCAGCAGCGTAGCGGCTGAGACCTACGAGCAGTACTTC	CASSVAAETYEQYF
TRBV6-5	.	TRBD1	TRBJ2-3	TGTGCCAGCATGGGACAGAATGTAGATACGCAGTATTTT	CASMGQNVDTQYF
TRBV5-1	.	TRBD1	TRBJ1-4	TGCGCCAGCAGCATCAGGGGGCTGGATGAAAAACTGTTTTTT	CASSIRGLDEKLFF
TRBV7-9	.	.	TRBJ1-1	TGTGCCAGCAGCTCTAAAAACACTGTAGGACTTGATGAAGCTTTCTTT	CASSSKNTVGLDEAFF
TRBV28	.	TRBD1	TRBJ2-7	TGTGCCAGCAGTTTAACAGGGGGCTCCTACGAGCAGTACTTC	CASSLTGGSYEQYF
TRBV19	.	.	TRBJ1-4	TGTGCCAGTCGGGTAGGTGGGACTAATGAAAAACTGTTTTTT	CASRVGGTNEKLFF
TRBV29-1	.	.	TRBJ2-1	TGCAGCGCACCTAAAGGGACCGGGTCCTACAATGAGCAGTTCTTC	CSAPKGTGSYNEQFF
TRBV7-2	.	.	TRBJ2-4	TGTGCCAGCAGCAATACAGGGTTCACGCAGAAAAACATTCAGTACTTC	CASSNTGFTQKNIQYF
TRBV28	.	.	TRBJ2-1	TGTGCCAGCAGTTTAACTAGCACGGGTGAGCAGTTCTTC	CASSLTSTGEQFF
TRBV2	.	TRBD1	TRBJ2-5	TGTGCCAGCAGAGACAGGGTGGGAGAGACCCAGTACTTC	CASRDRVGETQYF
TRBV10-3	.	.	TRBJ1-5	TGTGCCATCAGTACCAATACTGATCAGCCCCAGCATTTT	CAISTNTDQPQHF
TRBV1	.	.	TRBJ2-1	TGCACCAGCAGCGTACTAGCCCCTACTGAGCAGTTCTTC	CTSSVLAPTEQFF
TRBV4-1	.	.	TRBJ1-5	TGCGCCAGCAGCCCGTCCCCGGGCGCAAGCAATCAGCCCCAGCATTTT	CASSPSPGASNQPQHF
TRBV9	few	.	TRBJ1-1	TGTGCCAGCAGCGCCCAGGGTTCCCTAAACACTGAAGCTTTCTTT	CASSAQGSLNTEAFF
TRBV4-1	.	TRBD2	TRBJ2-3	TGCGCCAGCAGCCAAGAACGAGCAAGCCGGGAGGGCCGAGCGAATACGCAGTATTTT	CASSQERASREGRANTQYF
TRBV19	.	.	TRBJ2-2	TGTGCCAGTTTGAGGCCCGGGCTCAACACCGGGGAGCTGTTTTTT	CASLRPGLNTGELFF
TRBV7-6	.	.	TRBJ2-2	TGTGCCAGCAGCTCCCGGGGCCAGGTTTCCGGGGAGCTGTTTTTT	CASSSRGQVSGELFF
TRBV5-1	.	TRBD1	TRBJ1-3	TGCGCCAGCAGCCCAGGGGGCTCTGGAAACACCATATATTTT	CASSPGGSGNTIYF
TRBV6-5	.	TRBD1	TRBJ2-5	TGTGCCAGCAGTTACCCCGGACAGGGGAAAGAGACCCAGTACTTC	CASSYPGQGKETQYF
TRBV27	.	.	TRBJ2-3	TGTGCCAGCAGTTTCGACCGGGATACGCAGTATTTT	CASSFDRDTQYF
TRBV7-2	few	.	TRBJ2-7	TGTGCCAGCAGCTTGCAAAGAGGGTCTAACTACGAGCAGTACTTC	CASSLQRGSNYEQYF
TRBV19	.	.	TRBJ1-5	TGTGCCAGTAGTATTCGGCCAGTCAATCAGCCCCAGCATTTT	CASSIRPVNQPQHF
TRBV10-3	.	TRBD2	TRBJ2-7	TGTGCCATCAGTGACGTAGGGACTAGCGTTTCCTACGAGCAGTACTTC	CAISDVGTSVSYEQYF
TRBV10-2	.	TRBD2	TRBJ2-4	TGCGCCAGCAGTGAAATAGCGGGAGGAGGGAACATTCAGTACTTC	CASSEIAGGGNIQYF
TRBV2	.	.	TRBJ2-1	TGTGCCAGCGGGAGATCGGTCTACAATGAGCAGTTCTTC	CASGRSVYNEQFF
TRBV5-1	few	TRBD2	TRBJ2-3	TGCGCCAGCAGCTCCTCTGGCGGGAGCGACACAGATACGCAGTATTTT	CASSSSGGSDTDTQYF
TRBV10-3	.	.	TRBJ2-5	TGTGCCTCTAGTTCGGGGGCTTCAGGAGAGACCCAGTACTTC	CASSSGASGETQYF
TRBV6-1	.	.	TRBJ1-5	TGTGCCAGCAGTGAAATGATGGTTACTAGGGGCAATCAGCCCCAGCATTTT	CASSEMMVTRGNQPQHF
TRBV10-3	.	.	TRBJ1-6	TGTGCCATCACCCCAGGGAAAGCTTCACCCCTCCACTTT	CAITPGKASPLHF
TRBV7-2	.	TRBD2	TRBJ2-1	TGTGCCAGCAGCTTAGCTGGAAGCGGGAGTACCTACAATGAGCAGTTCTTC	CASSLAGSGSTYNEQFF
TRBV19	.	.	TRBJ2-4	TGTGCCAGTAGTAACCCTCAACAGGGAACGGCCAAAAACATTCAGTACTTC	CASSNPQQGTAKNIQYF
TRBV5-1	.	.	TRBJ2-6	TGCGCCAGCAGCCTGGACGGCCCAGGAGGGGCCAACGTCCTGACTTTC	CASSLDGPGGANVLTF
TRBV30	.	.	TRBJ1-2	TGTGCCTGGAGTGTAAGGCCGGTCTATGGCTACACCTTC	CAWSVRPVYGYTF
TRBV3-1/TRBV3-2	.	.	TRBJ1-1	TGTGCCAGCAGCGATTCTATTGAAGCTTTCTTT	CASSDSIEAFF
TRBV9	.	TRBD1	TRBJ2-7	TGTGCCAGCAGCGTAGGGTTCGCAGGGGGCTACGAGCAGTACTTC	CASSVGFAGGYEQYF
TRBV27	.	TRBD1	TRBJ1-6	TGTGCCAGCAGTCCATCGGGACAGGGGGTCCCTCTCCTCCACTTT	CASSPSGQGVPLLHF
TRBV28	.	.	TRBJ2-2	TGTGCCAGCAGTCCGGACACCGGGGAGCTGTTTTTT	CASSPDTGELFF
TRBV7-8	.	TRBD2	TRBJ2-1	TGTGCCAGCAGCTTTCCTCCGGGACTAGCGGGAGGGCAAGAGGACAATGAGCAGTTCTTC	CASSFPPGLAGGQEDNEQFF
TRBV2	.	.	TRBJ2-3	TGTGCCAGCAGGAGAGAGGTGGGAGGAGATACGCAGTATTTT	CASRREVGGDTQYF
TRBV6-6	.	.	TRBJ2-3	TGTGCCAGCAGTTACCGGGACTTCACAGATACGCAGTATTTT	CASSYRDFTDTQYF
TRBV28	.	.	TRBJ1-1	TGTGCCAGCAGTCCGGACATCATGAACACTGAAGCTTTCTTT	CASSPDIMNTEAFF
TRBV12-3/TRBV12-4	.	.	TRBJ1-2	TGTGCCAGCAGTTTAGGACAGAGGTGGGGCTACACCTTC	CASSLGQRWGYTF
TRBV29-1	.	.	TRBJ2-5	TGCAGCGTCGCCGGGACTTTCCAGACCCAGTACTTC	CSVAGTFQTQYF
TRBV10-2	.	TRBD1	TRBJ2-1	TGCGCCAGCAGTGAGGGACAGGGGGTAAACAATGAGCAGTTCTTC	CASSEGQGVNNEQFF
TRBV28	.	TRBD1	TRBJ1-2	TGTGCCAGCAGAACCGCGGGACAGGGTCTTTTACTTGGCTACACCTTC	CASRTAGQGLLLGYTF
TRBV6-1	.	.	TRBJ1-1	TGTGCCAGCAGCCAAGACCGGGGAGCTTTCTTT	CASSQDRGAFF
TRBV21-1	few	.	TRBJ1-6	TGTGCCAGGGGGACAGGTAGGTCCTATAATTCACCCCTCCACTTT	CARGTGRSYNSPLHF
TRBV3-1/TRBV3-2	.	TRBD1	TRBJ2-1	TGTGCCAGCAGCCGGGACAGGGCGAATGAGCAGTTCTTC	CASSRDRANEQFF
TRBV28	.	TRBD1	TRBJ1-1	TGTGCCAGCAGAAGGACAGGTTCCTTCACTGAAGCTTTCTTT	CASRRTGSFTEAFF
TRBV9	few	.	TRBJ1-2	TGTGCCAGCAGCGTAGCCCTCGCATCCGGTGGCTACACCTTC	CASSVALASGGYTF
TRBV29-1	.	.	TRBJ2-2	TGCAGCGTTGGTGCCACCGGGGAGCTGTTTTTT	CSVGATGELFF